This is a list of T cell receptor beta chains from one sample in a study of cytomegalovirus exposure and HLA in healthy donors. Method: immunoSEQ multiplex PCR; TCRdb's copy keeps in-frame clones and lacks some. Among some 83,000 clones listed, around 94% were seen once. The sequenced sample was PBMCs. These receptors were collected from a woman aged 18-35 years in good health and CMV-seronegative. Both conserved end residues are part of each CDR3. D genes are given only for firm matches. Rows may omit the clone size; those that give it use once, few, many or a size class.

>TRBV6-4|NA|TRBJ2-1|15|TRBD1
CASSESGTGGNEQFF
TGTGCCAGCAGTGAATCCGGGACAGGGGGGAATGAGCAGTTCTTC
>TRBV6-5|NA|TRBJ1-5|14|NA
CASRRTKDNQPQHF
TGTGCCAGCAGGAGGACAAAGGATAATCAGCCCCAGCATTTT
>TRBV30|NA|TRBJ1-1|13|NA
CAGITGWNTEAFF
TGTGCCGGAATCACAGGGTGGAACACTGAAGCTTTCTTT
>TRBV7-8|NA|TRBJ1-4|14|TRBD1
CASSEGTGYEKLFF
TGTGCCAGCAGCGAAGGGACAGGGTATGAAAAACTGTTTTTT
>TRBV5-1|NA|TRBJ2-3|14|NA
CASSLNAGSDTQYF
TGCGCCAGCAGCTTGAATGCGGGTAGTGATACGCAGTATTTT
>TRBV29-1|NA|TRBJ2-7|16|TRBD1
CSVESVGTGGQYEQYF
TGCAGCGTTGAATCGGTAGGGACAGGGGGTCAGTACGAGCAGTACTTC
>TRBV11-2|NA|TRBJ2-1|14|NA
CASSLDAAYNEQFF
TGTGCCAGCAGCTTAGATGCGGCTTACAATGAGCAGTTCTTC
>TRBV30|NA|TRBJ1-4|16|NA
CAWSTRPGLPNEKLFF
TGTGCCTGGAGTACACGCCCAGGGCTTCCTAATGAAAAACTGTTTTTT
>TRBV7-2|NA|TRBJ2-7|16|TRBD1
CASSSRMGQGTYEQYF
TGTGCCAGCAGCTCCCGGATGGGACAGGGCACTTACGAGCAGTACTTC
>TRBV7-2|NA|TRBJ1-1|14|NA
CASSLEGDNTEAFF
TGTGCCAGCAGCTTAGAGGGGGACAACACTGAAGCTTTCTTT
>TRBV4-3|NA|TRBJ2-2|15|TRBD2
CASSQGSSGAGELFF
TGCGCCAGCAGCCAAGGTTCTAGCGGGGCCGGGGAGCTGTTTTTT
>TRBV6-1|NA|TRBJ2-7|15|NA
CASSNGIAAPYEQYF
TGTGCCAGCAGTAACGGGATAGCGGCCCCCTACGAGCAGTACTTC
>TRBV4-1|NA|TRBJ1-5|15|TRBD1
CASSQDAGQYQPQHF
TGCGCCAGCAGCCAAGATGCGGGACAGTATCAGCCCCAGCATTTT
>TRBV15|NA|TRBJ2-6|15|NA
CATSRVSSGANVLTF
TGTGCCACCAGCAGAGTCAGCTCTGGGGCCAACGTCCTGACTTTC
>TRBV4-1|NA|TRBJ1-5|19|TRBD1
CASSLREWTGGIFNQPQHF
TGCGCCAGCAGCCTCCGGGAGTGGACAGGGGGAATTTTCAATCAGCCCCAGCATTTT
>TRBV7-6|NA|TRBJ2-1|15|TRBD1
CASSFGTGGNNEQFF
TGTGCCAGCAGCTTTGGGACAGGGGGAAACAATGAGCAGTTCTTC
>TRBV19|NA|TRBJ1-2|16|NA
CASSIVPAGVNYGYTF
TGTGCCAGTAGTATCGTCCCGGCGGGGGTAAACTATGGCTACACCTTC
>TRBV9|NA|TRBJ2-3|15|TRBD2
CASSVGGLVADTQYF
TGTGCCAGCAGCGTAGGAGGACTAGTTGCAGATACGCAGTATTTT
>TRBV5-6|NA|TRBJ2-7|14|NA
CASSLELAAYEQYF
TGTGCCAGCAGCTTGGAGTTGGCCGCCTACGAGCAGTACTTC
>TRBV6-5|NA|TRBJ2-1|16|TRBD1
CASSYLGTGIYNEQFF
TGTGCCAGCAGTTACTTGGGGACAGGGATCTACAATGAGCAGTTCTTC
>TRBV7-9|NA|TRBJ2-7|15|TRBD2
CASSPSAGVHYEQYF
TGTGCCAGCAGCCCTTCGGCGGGAGTCCACTACGAGCAGTACTTC
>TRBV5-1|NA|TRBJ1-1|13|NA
CASSLTINTEAFF
TGCGCCAGCAGCTTAACAATCAACACTGAAGCTTTCTTT
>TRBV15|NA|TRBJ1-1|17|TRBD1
CATSRVPDRAKNTEAFF
TGTGCCACCAGCAGAGTCCCGGACAGGGCCAAGAACACTGAAGCTTTCTTT
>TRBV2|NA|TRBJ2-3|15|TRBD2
CASSVEAGGRDTQYF
TGTGCCAGCAGTGTTGAGGCGGGGGGTCGAGATACGCAGTATTTT
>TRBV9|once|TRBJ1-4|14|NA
CASSETGWNEKLFF
TGTGCCAGCAGCGAGACAGGCTGGAATGAAAAACTGTTTTTT
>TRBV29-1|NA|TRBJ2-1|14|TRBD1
CSVEDKGTGNEQFF
TGCAGCGTTGAAGATAAGGGGACAGGCAATGAGCAGTTCTTC
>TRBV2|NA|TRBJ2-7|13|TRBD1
CASWTGDSYEQYF
TGTGCCAGCTGGACAGGCGATTCCTACGAGCAGTACTTC
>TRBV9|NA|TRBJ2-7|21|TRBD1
CASSPQAGTGLIDITVDEQYF
TGTGCCAGCAGCCCACAAGCCGGGACAGGGTTAATCGATATTACGGTCGACGAGCAGTACTTC